These 28 T cell receptor beta chains came from one sample sequenced in a study of regulatory T cells in long-lasting Graves disease. Time point indicated: newly diagnosed GD, antithyroid drugs for less than 3 months. Making the TCR library involved RNA that had been extracted from PBMCs. iRepertoire HTBI primers and Arm-PCR of CDR3 regions built TCR beta libraries. TCRdb processed the multiplex PCR reads anew with MiXCR; each CDR3 protein has one entry. The table records a few hundred thousand distinct CDR3 sequences, approximately 13% of them present only once. The same specimen was also included in a second study, on T cells in Graves' hyperthyroidism and ophthalmopathy.

The sequenced sample was peripheral blood mononuclear cells (PBMCs), obtained at new diagnosis, from a patient treated with antithyroid drugs. The receptors were gathered from a man aged 30 to 39 with Graves disease.

The table lists this clonotype with many counts. Its ends do not fully match the called genes, so a read error is possible. The chain links TRBV18 to TRBJ2-1; 10 bases line up with TRBD1. Germline V gives CDR1 KGHSH, CDR2 LQKENI. The CDR3 runs to 12 residues. The CDR3 DNA reads TGTGCCAGCTCACCAAAGGACAGGGGGATTCTCTTC. Translation: CASSPKDRGILF.

CDR3: CASSQQLRATGRYTEAFF. The CDR3 coding sequence is TGCGCCAGCAGCCAACAACTCCGGGCCACGGGCAGATACACTGAAGCTTTCTTT. The chain links TRBV4-1 to TRBJ1-1, with D unresolved. V gave up 2 bases and J gave up 3 bases, with 22 bases separating them. Germline-derived CDR1 and CDR2 are MGHRA and YSYEKL. The CDR3 has 18 amino acids.

This clonotype was counted ten times or more. V is TRBV27 and J is TRBJ2-7; TRBD1 matches 7 bases. CDR1 and CDR2 from the germline V gene are MNHEY and SMNVEV (reference sequence). The CDR3 contains 15 residues. The J segment lost 0 bases and the V segment lost 9 bases, leaving 11 bases of the junction unmatched. The chain's CDR3 is CASPRKQGYSYEQYF. CDR3 DNA sequence: TGTGCCAGTCCTCGAAAACAGGGGTACTCCTACGAGCAGTACTTC.

In regard to this clonotype: A much larger clone lies one base from this, so it may be a read error. This chain joins TRBV2 and TRBJ2-3; possibly TRBD2 for D (6 bases). The CDR3 is 12 amino acids. Trimming removed 8 bases from V and 8 bases from J, with 14 bases in between. CDR1 is SNHLY and CDR2 is FYNNEI in the germline V gene. The CDR3 here is CASQLASSTQYF. Here the CDR3 DNA reads TGTGCCAGCCAACTAGCAAGCAGTACGCAGTATTTT.

The count of this clonotype is one. It differs at one base from a far larger clone, so likely a read error. V is TRBV12-3 or TRBV12-4 and J is TRBJ2-7; 14 bases align to TRBD2. This CDR3 spans 17 amino acids. The chain's CDR3 is CASSSGTSGRNPYEQYF. The CDR3 bases are TGTGCCAGCAGTTCCGGGACTAGCGGGAGAAATCCCTATGAGCAGTACTTC.

This clonotype was seen ten or more times. The gene calls are TRBV29-1 and TRBJ1-1, with 12 bases that match TRBD1. The CDR3 has 15 amino acids. V shed 6 bases and J 1 base; nucleotides not matched to a gene: 6. CDR1 is SQVTM, CDR2 ANQGSEA, per germline. CDR3 bases: TGCAGCGTCCGGGACAGGGGGCGACGGAACACTGAAGCTTTCTTT. It translates to CSVRDRGRRNTEAFF.

The chain links TRBV11-2 to TRBJ2-3; D unclear. Deletions cut 1 base from V and 6 bases from J, with 17 bases between. This CDR3 has 16 residues. Per germline, CDR1 SGHAT and CDR2 FQNNGV. The CDR3 protein is CASSLGLQVVSDTQYF. The CDR3 DNA sequence: TGTGCCAGCAGCTTAGGGTTGCAGGTGGTTTCGGATACGCAGTATTTT.

The rearrangement uses TRBV3-1 and TRBJ2-7, with D tentatively TRBD2 (5 bases). The CDR3 totals 14 residues. V shed 1 base and J shed 6 bases, with 13 bases lying between them. Per germline, CDR1 LGHDT and CDR2 YNNKEL (reference sequence). The CDR3 protein is CASSQVLESGEQYF. CDR3 DNA sequence: TGTGCCAGCAGCCAAGTACTAGAATCGGGCGAGCAGTACTTC.

Many counts were recorded for this clonotype. V gene TRBV29-1 combines with J gene TRBJ2-5; D tentatively fits TRBD1 or TRBD2 (5 bases each). The ends were cut back, 3 bases at V and 5 bases at J, with 10 bases in the middle. The CDR3 extends over 12 amino acids. In germline, CDR1 is SQVTM, CDR2 ANQGSEA. The CDR3 region is CSVDGTFETQYF. For the CDR3, the DNA is TGCAGCGTTGACGGGACGTTTGAGACCCAGTACTTC. The full variable domain, completed using reference TRBV29-1 and TRBJ2-5, is SAVISQKPSRDICQRGTSLTIQCQVDSQVTMMFWYRQQPGQSLTLIATANQGSEATYESGFVIDKFPISRPNLTFSTLTVSNMSPEDSSIYLCSVDGTFETQYFGPGTRLLVL.

This clonotype has ten or more counts. The J gene is TRBJ2-7, the V gene TRBV28, with TRBD1 matching over 8 bases. There are 15 residues in the CDR3. V shed 6 bases and J 4 bases; nucleotides not matched to a gene: 11. Germline CDR1 MDHEN, CDR2 SYDVKM. The CDR3 reads CASRVAGTGHYEQYF. Here the CDR3 DNA reads TGTGCCAGCAGAGTTGCCGGGACAGGTCATTACGAGCAGTACTTC.

A remark on this clonotype: The germline gene is not matched at one end of the junction; a read error may be the cause. V and J are TRBV20-1 and TRBJ2-7; 8 bases are shared with TRBD2. The CDR3 is 15 residues long. The germline V gene encodes CDR1 DFQATT and CDR2 SNEGSKA (reference sequence). The CDR3 region is CSAREELPGGDEQYF. The CDR3 DNA sequence: TGCAGTGCCAGAGAGGAACTCCCGGGAGGGGACGAGCAGTACTTC.

With regard to this clonotype: A far larger clone differs by one base, so this is likely a read error. This CDR3 is missing its conserved last phenylalanine or tryptophan, likely due to a read error. The CDR3 coding sequence is TGTGCCAGCTCGACAGTGAACACTGAAGCTTTCCTT. Its protein product is CASSTVNTEAFL. The rearrangement joins TRBV6-4 to TRBJ1-1, with D tentatively TRBD1 (5 bases). The germline V gene has CDR1 MRHNA and CDR2 SNTAGT. Trimming stripped 8 bases from V and 0 bases from J, with 7 bases between. This CDR3 spans 12 amino acids.

The chain uses TRBV3-1 and TRBJ2-3, with no clear D. Trimming cost V 2 bases and J 4 bases, with 4 bases left between them. Germline CDR1 and CDR2: LGHDT and YNNKEL (reference sequence). This CDR3 is built from 12 residues. The chain's CDR3 is CASSQLADTQYF. The CDR3 region has the DNA TGTGCCAGCAGCCAACTTGCAGATACGCAGTATTTT.

This clonotype was picked up many times. The CDR3 coding sequence is TGTGCCAGCATGGACTCTAGGGGGGAAAAACTGTTTTTT. This codes for CASMDSRGEKLFF. The rearrangement uses TRBV28 and TRBJ1-4; D is possibly TRBD1 (6 bases). V was pared by 7 bases and J by 8 bases, with 14 bases between. The CDR3 length is 13 residues. Germline CDR1 is MDHEN and CDR2 is SYDVKM.

This rearrangement joins TRBV19 to TRBJ1-5; D remains ambiguous. Germline V gives CDR1 LNHDA, CDR2 SQIVND (reference sequence). This CDR3 spans 15 amino acids. The V and J ends lost 5 bases and 0 bases respectively, with 11 bases between them. CDR3 amino acids: CASSFDRYSNQPQHF. The CDR3 DNA reads as TGTGCCAGTAGTTTCGACCGTTATAGCAATCAGCCCCAGCATTTT.

This clonotype was found many times. The chain carries TRBV7-2 and TRBJ2-1; the match to TRBD2 covers 7 bases. Per the germline V gene, CDR1 is SGHTA and CDR2 is FQGNSA. The V gene end was trimmed by 1 base and the J gene end by 0 bases; junction bases not matched to a gene: 6. The CDR3 is 17 amino acids. CDR3 amino acids: CASSLVGGGPSYNEQFF. The CDR3 DNA is TGTGCCAGCAGCTTAGTGGGGGGAGGGCCCTCCTACAATGAGCAGTTCTTC.

J is TRBJ2-1 and V is TRBV19, with a weak D call TRBD2 (5 bases). Trimming pared 5 bases from V and 5 bases from J, leaving 16 bases between. CDR1 and CDR2 (germline): LNHDA, SQIVND (reference sequence). The CDR3 covers 15 residues. The CDR3, as DNA: TGTGCCAGTAGTTGGGCGGGCCGATCGGACAATGAGCAGTTCTTC. This translates into CASSWAGRSDNEQFF.

The gene calls are TRBV19 and TRBJ1-1; perhaps TRBD1 as D (5 bases). Deletions cut 7 bases from V and 0 bases from J, with 15 bases between. Germline V CDR1 and CDR2: LNHDA, SQIVND (reference sequence). The CDR3 covers 15 residues. The CDR3 DNA reads TGTGCCAGTACCAGGGACCGGTGGATGAACACTGAAGCTTTCTTT. This codes for CASTRDRWMNTEAFF.

The rearrangement uses TRBV2 and TRBJ2-1; TRBD2 matches at 8 bases. Per germline, CDR1 SNHLY and CDR2 FYNNEI. The junction had 5 bases not matched to a gene; V was cut back by 1 base and J by 6 bases. The CDR3 contains 15 residues. The CDR3 bases are TGTGCCAGCAGTGAAGAGGCTAGCGGGTCCAATGAGCAGTTCTTC. Protein product: CASSEEASGSNEQFF.

This clonotype occurred many times. The genes are TRBV19 and TRBJ2-1; TRBD1 agrees at 8 bases. Germline assignment: CDR1 LNHDA and CDR2 SQIVND (reference sequence). The CDR3 is 16 residues long. The V gene end was trimmed by 3 bases and the J gene end by 2 bases; junction bases not matched to a gene: 6. As DNA, the CDR3 is TGTGCCAGTAGTATCAGGACAGGGCGAACCTACAATGAGCAGTTCTTC. It specifies CASSIRTGRTYNEQFF.

DNA of the CDR3: TGCGCCAGCAGTGAGTCAAGCGGACATGGGGCCCAGTACTTC. It specifies CASSESSGHGAQYF. The chain combines TRBV10-1 with TRBJ2-5, with D perhaps matching TRBD1 or TRBD2 (5 bases each). Germline CDR1 reads WNHNN; CDR2 reads SYGVQD (reference sequence). Trimming took off 0 bases at V and 9 bases at J, with 14 bases between the two ends. The CDR3 has 14 residues.

This clonotype was seen many times. The chain combines TRBV10-3 with TRBJ2-3; a possible D gene is TRBD2 (6 bases). The CDR3 runs to 17 residues. V was pared by 5 bases and J by 0 bases, with 18 bases between. CDR1 is ENHRY, CDR2 SYGVKD, per germline. CDR3 coding DNA: TGTGCCATCAGTCCCGGTTGGAGGGAAACTAGCACAGATACGCAGTATTTT. Its protein is CAISPGWRETSTDTQYF.

The rearrangement joins TRBV5-4 to TRBJ1-2; D remains ambiguous. The germline CDR1 and CDR2 sequences are SGHNT and YYREEE (reference sequence). V lost 1 base to trimming and J lost 6 bases, with 10 bases between them. The CDR3 is 13 residues long. The CDR3 is CASSLRGGDGYTF. DNA for the CDR3: TGTGCCAGCAGCTTGCGGGGAGGCGATGGCTACACCTTC.

V and J are TRBV20-1 and TRBJ2-4; D not resolved. The CDR3 is 12 amino acids. Per the germline V gene, CDR1 is DFQATT and CDR2 is SNEGSKA (reference sequence). Trimming shortened V by 6 bases and J by 7 bases, and 13 bases separated the two germline ends. DNA for the CDR3: TGCAGTGCCCCGGAAGCAGCTAACATTCAGTACTTC. The encoded protein is CSAPEAANIQYF.

This clonotype was found many times. The chain combines TRBV18 with TRBJ1-5; a possible D gene is TRBD1 (6 bases). Germline CDR1 reads KGHSH; CDR2 reads LQKENI. This CDR3 is built from 14 residues. Between the trimmed V and J ends, which lost 3 bases and 5 bases, there was a span of 11 bases. In DNA, the CDR3 is TGTGCCAGCTCACCTCAGGGGAAGGATCAGCCCCAGCATTTT. Translating gives CASSPQGKDQPQHF.

The chain combines TRBV6-5 with TRBJ1-5, with unresolved D. CDR1 MNHEY and CDR2 SVGAGI come from the germline V gene. V was clipped by 4 bases and J by 0 bases, with 10 bases between them. This CDR3 is built from 15 residues. The CDR3 region is CASSLSRDSNQPQHF. The CDR3 bases are TGTGCCAGCAGTTTAAGCCGCGATAGCAATCAGCCCCAGCATTTT.

This clonotype was counted only a few times. V usage is TRBV18 and J usage is TRBJ1-2; D possibly corresponds to TRBD1 (6 bases). The length of the CDR3 is 15 residues. CDR1 KGHSH and CDR2 LQKENI come from the germline V gene. V was trimmed by 0 bases and J by 7 bases, leaving 15 bases between them. The CDR3 region is CASSPPQGPFGGYTF. CDR3 DNA: TGTGCCAGCTCACCACCGCAGGGGCCCTTCGGTGGCTACACCTTC.

Ten or more counts support this clonotype. The chain couples TRBV27 to TRBJ1-2; D perhaps matches TRBD1 (6 bases). Germline V gene sequence: CDR1 MNHEY, CDR2 SMNVEV (reference sequence). The CDR3 runs to 15 residues. Trimming pared 5 bases from V and 2 bases from J, leaving 15 bases between. CDR3 protein: CASSGKGHINYGYTF. In DNA, the CDR3 is TGTGCCAGCAGTGGCAAGGGACACATAAACTATGGCTACACCTTC.